This T cell receptor beta chain originates from a study of molecular identifiers for immune sequencing clone quantification. Study results and limitations: Identical TCR molecules sharing a barcode could underestimate highly expanded clone sizes.

CDR3 length: 16 residues. CDR1 ENHRY and CDR2 SYGVKD come from the germline V gene. V shed 0 bases and J shed 2 bases, with 11 bases lying between them. This clonotype was seen more than once but under ten times. What it recognizes is unknown. From the PCR reads, TCRdb called clonotypes with MiXCR, one entry per CDR3 protein. The data show more than 450,000 distinct CDR3 sequences, approximately 25% seen once. The sequence was collected from a human donor in good health. Some libraries in this study had Jurkat cell RNA spiked in. The rearrangement links TRBV10-3 to TRBJ2-1, with D perhaps TRBD2 (6 bases). The material sequenced was naive CD8+ T cells from blood, with Jurkat cell RNA spiked in. The subset here: FACS-sorted CD8+CD4-CCR7+CD45RA+ naive T cells. CDR3 nucleotides: TGTGCCATCAGTGAGTCGGGGGGATTAACCTACAATGAGCAGTTCTTC. Translation: CAISESGGLTYNEQFF.